This TCR beta chain was sequenced for a study of identical twins (dated by TCRdb to 2015 to 2016). A note on the overall study: The study deep-sequenced TCR alpha and beta repertoires from monozygotic twins, unrelated adults of various ages and cord blood to test whether fetal clonotypes persist. To rule out contamination, the twin experiments were replicated at different times with different library preparation protocols. Overall study outcomes, separate from this receptor: Conclusions relied on cross-sectional statistical analysis, since the same donors could not be followed over many years. Fewer insertions were carried by abundant cord blood beta clonotypes; a weaker similar trend was observed in young adult naive repertoires, while no such trend was observed in memory repertoires. Invariant T cells such as MAIT and iNKT could partly confound zero-insertion analyses, although diverse VJ usage argued against such confounding for most clonotypes. Compared with coincidental sharing between unrelated individuals, an excess of low generation-probability sequences was observed among out-of-frame TCR alpha sequences shared between twins. The excess sharing between twins in beta out-of-frame sequences was weaker because fewer shared sequences reduced the signal-to-noise ratio. Recombination models systematically underestimated out-of-frame TCR alpha sharing in monozygotic twins but agreed with sharing between unrelated individuals.

All donors were healthy Caucasians. The V end loses 0 bases and the J end loses 4 bases, and a stretch of 9 bases separates them. The CDR3 holds 14 amino acids from the cysteine to the phenylalanine. The retained sequence is limited to the CDR3, 42 bases, with the frame set at the first base. The CDR1 and CDR2 encoded by the germline V gene (reference sequence) are PRHDT and FYEKMQ. Library method: 5' RACE. Sequenced on an Illumina HiSeq 2000. A universal primer binding site was introduced by template switching, and a unique molecular identifier was present in the final cDNA, enabling accurate counting of TCR cDNA molecules. Specific primers in the conserved constant-segment region were used to synthesize first-strand cDNA for the TCR alpha and beta chains. Each cDNA library was double barcoded, with a SMART-Mk sample barcode plus Illumina barcodes, to control for contamination. TruSeq adapter sequences along with Illumina sample barcodes were introduced in two successive PCR steps. Sequencing of the TCR alpha and beta cDNA libraries was done on the Illumina HiSeq platform using custom primers. The published analysis was carried out like this. Unique molecular identifiers were extracted from raw reads with MiGEC, and CDR3 positions were determined with MiXCR. Recombination models were inferred per individual with the repgenHMM and IGoR tools using an EM algorithm. Shared clonotype analysis was performed with the tcR package in R, normalizing sharing by the product of cloneset sizes. To study raw recombination free of thymic and clonal selection effects, out-of-frame nonproductive sequences were analyzed. TCRdb reworked the public reads: Q25 trimming with fastp, MiXCR clone assembly, productive beta chains retained. Every distinct CDR3 protein forms one entry, paired with its most common genes and DNA. The V and J calls were not made by the authors but by TCRdb's processing. The sample profile shows some 1,700,000 distinct CDR3 sequences; 32% of them were found once. About 0.3% of the sample is held by the ten biggest clonotypes.

Only a few counts were recorded for this clonotype. Its cognate antigen has yet to be identified. No base qualities exist here, and no much larger clone lies one base off it. This chain is built from TRBV13 and TRBJ1-2, with an unclear D gene assignment. The TCR originated in a newborn girl in good health. The sample was cord blood. In nucleotides, the sequence is TGTGCCAGCAGCTTAGGGATAGAGGGCTATGGCTACACCTTC. It codes for CASSLGIEGYGYTF.